Presented here are 28 T cell receptor beta chains from one specimen sequenced in a study of tissue T cells after allogeneic stem cell transplantation. Clones were read by immunoSEQ multiplex PCR, and TCRdb kept only the in-frame ones, dropping some. The sample carries 48,000 or so clones, over 65% recorded once. Sample: sorted cells pooled from one or two spleens. The source is a pool of C57BL/6 mice in good health.

About this clone itself: Gene names are mouse gene names. Read sequence stops 1 residue before the CDR3 end, and the germline J gene provides the missing end. The V call is TRBV4, the J call TRBJ2-5; TRBD2 agrees at 9 bases. The CDR3 loop spans 13 amino acids. The germline gives CDR1 LGHDT, CDR2 YNNKQL (reference sequence). After removal of 5 bases from V and 6 bases from J, the junction contained 3 bases not matched to a gene. The DNA read from the CDR3 is TGTGCCAGCAGCGGGACTGGGATGGACACCCAGTAC. Its protein product is CASSGTGMDTQY. The whole CDR3 sequence reads CASSGTGMDTQYF. Looking up the rest from reference TRBV4 and TRBJ2-5 gives the full variable domain: ETAVFQTPNYHVTQVGNEVSFNCKQTLGHDTMYWYKQDSKKLLKIMFSYNNKQLIVNETVPRRFSPQSSDKAHLNLRIKSVEPEDSAVYLCASSGTGMDTQYFGPGTRLLVL.

A remark on this clone: Gene labels here are mouse ones. Partial CDR3 DNA: TGTGCCAGCAGTATAACTGGGGGGCAGGACACCTTGTAC. Its translation: CASSITGGQDTLY. The entire CDR3 protein is CASSITGGQDTLYF. This chain links TRBV19 with TRBJ2-4; 9 bases are a match to TRBD2. The read ends 1 residue early relative to the CDR3; the germline J gene fills the gap. CDR3 length: 14 residues. Germline V gene data show CDR1 as FNHDT and CDR2 as SITEND (reference sequence). Trimming at V came to 1 base and at J to 7 bases, leaving 4 bases not matched to a gene. Looking up the rest from reference TRBV19 and TRBJ2-4 gives the full variable domain: GGIITQTPKFLIGQEGQKLTLKCQQNFNHDTMYWYRQDSGKGLRLIYYSITENDLQKGDLSEGYDASREKKSSFSLTVTSAQKNEMAVFLCASSITGGQDTLYFGAGTRLSVL.

Remarks on this clone: Genes and germline are mouse. The missing CDR3 end, 1 residue past where the read stops, is filled in from the germline J gene. This chain links TRBV19 with TRBJ1-1; no firm D call. The CDR3 has 13 residues. V dropped 4 bases and J dropped 0 bases, with 7 bases sitting between them. CDR1 and CDR2 from the germline V gene are FNHDT and SITEND (reference sequence). The DNA read from the CDR3 is TGTGCCAGCAGTCCCATCCCAAACACAGAAGTCTTC. This codes for CASSPIPNTEVF. The entire CDR3 protein is CASSPIPNTEVFF.

In regard to this clone: Germline and genes: mouse. From the germline J gene comes the end of the CDR3, since the read stops 1 residue before it. The V and J genes are TRBV2 and TRBJ2-5; perhaps D is TRBD1 or TRBD2 (5 bases each). Germline V gives CDR1 LGHNA, CDR2 YSYQKL. V was pared by 1 base and J by 6 bases, with 17 bases between. This CDR3 has 16 amino acids. CDR3 DNA (partial): TGTGCCAGCAGCCAAGCCCCCCGGGGCTATGGGGACACCCAGTAC. This encodes CASSQAPRGYGDTQY. In full, the CDR3 is CASSQAPRGYGDTQYF.

About this clone itself: Gene names and germline refer to mouse. The CDR3 goes on 1 residue after the read ends, and that part is filled in from the germline J gene. Other nucleotide sequences from this sample produce the same CDR3. The chain recombines TRBV5 with TRBJ2-7; D remains unclear. Germline V gene data show CDR1 as LGHNA and CDR2 as YNLKQL (reference sequence). V was cut by 0 bases and J by 4 bases, with 7 bases left in between. The length of the CDR3 is 13 residues. The CDR3 here is CASSQDRQYEQYF. The CDR3 bases that were read are TGTGCCAGCAGCCAAGATAGACAATATGAACAGTAC.

About this clone: Gene and germline names: mouse. The read stops 1 residue short of the end of the CDR3; the missing end is completed from the germline J gene. This chain links TRBV4 with TRBJ2-5, with 7 bases aligning to TRBD2. CDR1 and CDR2 (germline): LGHDT, YNNKQL (reference sequence). V trimming: 5 bases; J trimming: 5 bases; junction bases outside the gene matches: 1. The CDR3 is made up of 12 amino acids. The CDR3 DNA, read in part, is TGTGCCAGCAGCCGACTGGGAGACACCCAGTAC. This sequence encodes CASSRLGDTQY. The whole CDR3 reads CASSRLGDTQYF. Full variable domain (remainder filled in from reference TRBV4 and TRBJ2-5): ETAVFQTPNYHVTQVGNEVSFNCKQTLGHDTMYWYKQDSKKLLKIMFSYNNKQLIVNETVPRRFSPQSSDKAHLNLRIKSVEPEDSAVYLCASSRLGDTQYFGPGTRLLVL.

As regards this clone: Gene and germline names: mouse. Read coverage stops 1 residue before the CDR3 terminus; the germline J gene supplies the remainder. The V gene is TRBV3, the J gene TRBJ1-2; D uncertain. Trimming took off 3 bases at V and 1 base at J, with 6 bases between the two ends. This CDR3 region has 13 residues. Looked up from germline, CDR1 is SNHLY and CDR2 is FYNGKV (reference sequence). The CDR3 spells CASSFRVNSDYTF. The sequenced part of the CDR3 DNA is TGTGCCAGCAGCTTTCGGGTAAACTCCGACTACACC.

To note about this clone: Mouse gene names and germline throughout. The observed sequence ends 1 residue before the CDR3 terminus, with the missing tail filled in from the germline J gene. The V and J genes are TRBV20 and TRBJ1-6; D uncertain. TRBJ1-6 is classed as an ORF, of uncertain function. The CDR3 sequence is 12 residues long. The V gene's germline CDR1 is GFQATS and CDR2 STVNSAI. The V gene lost 0 bases and the J gene lost 7 bases, with 4 bases spanning the gap. The CDR3 protein is CGAREGNSPLYF. The covered CDR3 bases are TGTGGTGCTAGGGAAGGAAATTCGCCCCTCTAC.

As to this clone: Genes and germline are mouse. With the read ending 1 residue before the CDR3 end, the germline J gene is used to fill in that end. The chain uses TRBV13-3 and TRBJ1-2, with TRBD1 identical over 7 bases. Unmatched junction bases numbered 2, after V lost 4 bases and J lost 2 bases. The V gene's germline CDR1 is NNHDY and CDR2 SYVADS. This CDR3 region has 13 residues. CDR3 protein: CASSFRGNSDYTF. The CDR3 DNA, read in part, is TGTGCCAGCAGTTTCAGGGGGAACTCCGACTACACC.

Remarks on this clone: Each gene name is a mouse one. From the germline J gene comes the end of the CDR3, since the read stops 1 residue before it. The rearrangement uses TRBV5 and TRBJ1-1; 8 bases match TRBD1. J lost 1 base, V lost 5 bases, and 0 bases had no gene match. Germline assignment: CDR1 LGHNA and CDR2 YNLKQL (reference sequence). The CDR3 sequence is 13 residues long. CDR3 region: CASSGQGNTEVFF. CDR3 DNA, as far as it was read: TGTGCCAGCAGCGGACAGGGAAACACAGAAGTCTTC.

Concerning this clone itself: The gene names here belong to mouse. From the germline J gene comes the end of the CDR3, since the read stops 1 residue before it. The rearrangement uses TRBV15 and TRBJ2-1; 7 nucleotides agree with TRBD2. V was clipped by 4 bases and J by 1 base; unmatched bases: 4. This CDR3 is built from 15 residues. Germline V gene data show CDR1 as SGHND and CDR2 as FRSKSL. Partial CDR3 DNA: TGTGCCAGCAGTTCGCCCTGGGGGAACTATGCTGAGCAGTTC. Translating it yields CASSSPWGNYAEQF. The whole CDR3 protein is CASSSPWGNYAEQFF.

This clone appeared once. The gene names given are mouse names. The read terminates 1 residue ahead of where the CDR3 ends, so the germline J gene completes it. The chain joins TRBV16 to TRBJ2-4, with D possibly TRBD2 on 5 matching bases. Trimming removed 2 bases from V and 0 bases from J, with 6 bases in between. This CDR3 has 14 residues. Germline V gene lookup returns CDR1 SGHSA and CDR2 FRNQAP. The CDR3 spells CASSLLGSQNTLYF. The sequenced part of the CDR3 DNA is TGTGCAAGCAGCTTACTGGGAAGTCAAAACACCTTGTAC.

On this clone itself: Gene labels here are mouse ones. The read comes to an end 1 residue before the CDR3 does, leaving the germline J gene to fill in the end. The chain employs TRBV16 and TRBJ2-5, with D possibly being TRBD1 (6 bases). The CDR3 runs 14 residues. The V end lost 5 bases, the J end lost 2 bases, and 11 bases lay between the germline ends. The V gene's germline CDR1 is SGHSA and CDR2 FRNQAP. The CDR3 sequence: CASSPWDIQDTQYF. The CDR3 bases that were read are TGTGCAAGCAGCCCCTGGGACATCCAAGACACCCAGTAC.

Concerning this clone itself: The genes are named according to mouse. The CDR3 extends 1 residue past the end of the read, so its final part is completed from the germline J gene. The rearrangement links TRBV2 to TRBJ1-1; possible D gene TRBD1, 6 bases. The CDR3 covers 15 residues. Germline V gives CDR1 LGHNA, CDR2 YSYQKL. The germline V and J ends were trimmed by 4 bases and 3 bases, with 15 bases remaining between them. CDR3 region: CASSPDGGRDTEVFF. The sequenced part of the CDR3 DNA is TGTGCCAGCAGCCCAGACGGGGGGCGAGACACAGAAGTCTTC.

A note on this clone: The listed genes are named as in mouse. From the germline J gene comes the end of the CDR3, since the read stops 1 residue before it. The rearrangement links TRBV19 to TRBJ2-4, with TRBD1 matching 8 bases. V lost 4 bases and J lost 4; bases outside the gene matches: 2. Germline V lookup: CDR1 FNHDT, CDR2 SITEND (reference sequence). The CDR3 length is 13 residues. CDR3 protein: CASSRQGKNTLYF. CDR3 DNA (partial): TGTGCCAGCAGTCGACAGGGGAAAAACACCTTGTAC.

To note about this clone: Gene names are the mouse ones. The DNA ends 1 residue before the CDR3 does, and the rest of the CDR3 is filled in from the germline J gene. V gene TRBV12-1 combines with J gene TRBJ2-7; D might be TRBD1 (7 bases). This CDR3 has 12 residues. Between the trimmed V and J ends, which lost 0 bases and 7 bases, there was a span of 9 bases. Germline V gene data show CDR1 as SGHSN and CDR2 as HYEKVE. CDR3 bases read: TGTGCCAGCTCTCTCCCAGGGGGGGAACAGTAC. It translates to CASSLPGGEQY. The full CDR3 reads CASSLPGGEQYF.

In its sample, this clone was seen once. Mouse gene names apply. The sequence runs out 1 residue before the end of the CDR3; the remainder is reconstructed from the germline J gene. The chain joins TRBV3 to TRBJ2-4; D call uncertain. In germline, CDR1 is SNHLY, CDR2 FYNGKV (reference sequence). This CDR3 has 11 amino acids. The V end was cut by 5 bases, the J end by 0 bases, with 0 bases between. The chain's CDR3 is CASSSQNTLYF. The DNA read from the CDR3 is TGTGCCAGCAGCAGTCAAAACACCTTGTAC.

With respect to this clone: Gene names follow the mouse nomenclature. The sequenced CDR3 bases are TGTGCTAGCAGTTGGGGACAGGGTGCAGAAACGCTGTAT. Its protein product is CASSWGQGAETLY. The CDR3 in its entirety is CASSWGQGAETLYF. The chain uses TRBV29 and TRBJ2-3, with 8 bases aligning to TRBD1. The CDR3 goes on 1 residue after the read ends, and that part is filled in from the germline J gene. The germline V gene encodes CDR1 MSHET and CDR2 SYDVDS. The CDR3 has 14 amino acids. Unmatched junction bases numbered 1, after V lost 4 bases and J lost 1 base.

The sample holds a few counts of this clone. Mouse gene names and germline throughout. With the read ending 1 residue before the CDR3 end, the germline J gene is used to fill in that end. This sequence joins TRBV13-2 and TRBJ2-7; D is possibly TRBD1 (6 bases). CDR3 length equals 12 residues. V was shortened by 5 bases and J by 4 bases, with 10 bases between the two germline ends. Germline assignment: CDR1 NNHNN and CDR2 SYGAGS (reference sequence). The DNA read from the CDR3 is TGTGCCAGCGGGGACAGAATTTATGAACAGTAC. Translated, it gives CASGDRIYEQY. The full CDR3 reads CASGDRIYEQYF.

As to this clone: Gene names refer to mouse genes. The read gets to within 1 residue of the CDR3 end, and the germline J gene fills in the rest. The chain is built from TRBV13-2 and TRBJ2-7, with D unclear. V was pared by 0 bases and J by 0 bases, with 10 bases between. CDR3 size: 15 residues. The V gene's germline CDR1 is NNHNN and CDR2 SYGAGS (reference sequence). CDR3 loop: CASGDAFGSSYEQYF. The DNA read from the CDR3 is TGTGCCAGCGGTGATGCATTTGGGAGCTCCTATGAACAGTAC.

In regard to this clone: Mouse germline and gene names are used. The read terminates 1 residue ahead of where the CDR3 ends, so the germline J gene completes it. The rearrangement links TRBV19 to TRBJ2-4; D uncertain. The length of the CDR3 is 13 residues. Germline V gene data show CDR1 as FNHDT and CDR2 as SITEND (reference sequence). V lost 6 bases, J lost 0 bases, and 8 bases lay in between. Partial CDR3 DNA: TGTGCCAGCACCAGACAAAGTCAAAACACCTTGTAC. Residues: CASTRQSQNTLY. The whole CDR3 is CASTRQSQNTLYF.

On this clone: Gene labels here are mouse ones. The read ends 1 residue before the CDR3 terminus; that terminus is restored from the germline J gene. V is TRBV13-3 and J is TRBJ2-7; 7 bases align to TRBD2. V lost 3 bases to trimming and J lost 0 bases; unmatched junction nucleotides: 6. CDR1 and CDR2 (germline): NNHDY, SYVADS. The CDR3 is 15 residues long. The CDR3 bases that were read are TGTGCCAGCAGTGGCCGGGGGGGGAGCTCCTATGAACAGTAC. As protein: CASSGRGGSSYEQY. In full, the CDR3 reads CASSGRGGSSYEQYF.

A note on this clone: Mouse names are used for the genes. The DNA ends 1 residue before the CDR3 does, and the rest of the CDR3 is filled in from the germline J gene. The chain links TRBV13-2 to TRBJ1-2, with D unclear. The CDR3 runs 14 residues. Trimming pared 0 bases from V and 4 bases from J, leaving 10 bases between. Germline loops: CDR1 NNHNN, CDR2 SYGAGS (reference sequence). The CDR3 DNA, read in part, is TGTGCCAGCGGTGATGTTCTGGGAGGCTCCGACTACACC. Its translation: CASGDVLGGSDYT. In full, the CDR3 reads CASGDVLGGSDYTF.

As to this clone: Gene and germline names: mouse. Read data end 1 residue before the CDR3 end; the end is taken from the germline J gene. V and J are TRBV13-3 and TRBJ2-5; TRBD2 aligns across 11 bases. Trimming cost V 8 bases and J 6 bases; bases outside gene matches: 11. Germline values: CDR1 NNHDY, CDR2 SYVADS. The CDR3 loop spans 15 amino acids. The CDR3 DNA, read in part, is TGTGCCAGTAAAAAGGGACTGGGGGATGTCGACACCCAGTAC. It codes for CASKKGLGDVDTQY. The whole CDR3 sequence is CASKKGLGDVDTQYF.

Turning to this clone: Here the gene names and germline are mouse. The observed sequence ends 1 residue before the CDR3 terminus, with the missing tail filled in from the germline J gene. This rearrangement joins TRBV3 to TRBJ2-3, with 9 bases aligning to TRBD1. The junction had 1 base not matched to a gene; V was cut back by 5 bases and J by 1 base. Looked up from germline, CDR1 is SNHLY and CDR2 is FYNGKV (reference sequence). This CDR3 region has 14 residues. This CDR3 reads CASSGDRGAETLYF. Incomplete CDR3 DNA: TGTGCCAGCAGCGGGGACAGGGGTGCAGAAACGCTGTAT.

Comment on this clone: Mouse names are used for the genes. The sequence runs out 1 residue before the end of the CDR3; the remainder is reconstructed from the germline J gene. The chain carries TRBV4 and TRBJ1-6, with TRBD1 matching 8 bases. TRBJ1-6 has ORF status, its function being uncertain. This CDR3 region has 14 residues. Germline assignment: CDR1 LGHDT and CDR2 YNNKQL (reference sequence). Germline trimming cut 5 bases from V and 8 bases from J; bases unmatched to any gene: 5. The CDR3 loop is CASSPDREDSPLYF. The sequenced part of the CDR3 DNA is TGTGCCAGCAGCCCGGACAGGGAGGATTCGCCCCTCTAC.

Concerning this clone: The listed genes are named as in mouse. Read coverage stops 1 residue before the CDR3 terminus; the germline J gene supplies the remainder. This chain connects TRBV23 to TRBJ2-4; the table's D call, TRBD2, was not checked against the DNA. This CDR3 has 15 residues. Germline-derived CDR1 and CDR2 are KGHTA and FQNQQP. CDR3 DNA (partial): TGCTCCAGCAGTCAATCGACGGACTGGGGAAACACCTTGTAC. It translates to CSSSQSTDWGNTLY. The whole CDR3 protein reads CSSSQSTDWGNTLYF. Drawing the rest from reference TRBV23 and TRBJ2-4, the complete variable domain is DAAVTQKPRYLIKMKGQEAEMKCIPEKGHTAVFWYQQKQSKELKFLIYFQNQQPLDQIDMVKERFSAVCPSSSLCSLGIRTCEAEDSALYLCSSSQSTDWGNTLYFGAGTRLSVL.

Details on this clone: Gene names follow the mouse nomenclature. The CDR3 goes on 1 residue after the read ends, and that part is filled in from the germline J gene. The chain combines TRBV4 with TRBJ2-7, with 10 bases matching TRBD2. The J segment lost 7 bases and the V segment lost 5 bases, leaving 2 bases of the junction unmatched. The CDR3 runs 12 residues. Germline V gene sequence: CDR1 LGHDT, CDR2 YNNKQL (reference sequence). The CDR3 spells CASSPLGGEQYF. CDR3 DNA (partial): TGTGCCAGCAGCCCACTGGGGGGGGAACAGTAC.